The 26 T cell receptor beta chains in this list originate from one sample, sequenced in a study of blood T cell repertoires in COVID-19. Sequenced by immunoSEQ multiplex PCR; TCRdb stores in-frame clones only, minus some. The sample has fewer than 250,000 clones, approximately 88% seen once. The sequencing input was PBMCs or T cells enriched from blood (not recorded which). All receptors derive from a woman in her thirties with acute COVID-19.

The V call is TRBV6-5, the J call TRBJ1-5; D is uncertain. From germline, CDR1 is MNHEY and CDR2 SVGAGI. Trimming took off 4 bases at V and 7 bases at J, with 11 bases between the two ends. This CDR3 has 13 amino acids. The CDR3 nucleotides read TGTGCCAGCAGTTCCGGGGTGACGCAGCCCCAGCATTTT. It codes for CASSSGVTQPQHF.

CDR3 sequence (DNA): TGTGCCTGGAGTGTACTGGGCCGCACCTACAATGAGCAGTTCTTC. It encodes CAWSVLGRTYNEQFF. V is TRBV30 and J is TRBJ2-1; D not certain. The germline V and J ends were trimmed by 0 bases and 2 bases, with 11 bases remaining between them. CDR3 size: 15 residues. The germline CDR1 and CDR2 sequences are GTSNPN and SVGIG (reference sequence).

The gene calls are TRBV5-6 and TRBJ1-1; TRBD1 aligns across 7 bases. Trimming cost V 4 bases and J 0 bases; bases outside gene matches: 3. CDR1 SGHDT and CDR2 YYEEEE come from the germline V gene. The CDR3 totals 14 residues. This CDR3 is CASSVGTVNTEAFF. CDR3 coding DNA: TGTGCCAGCAGCGTCGGGACAGTGAACACTGAAGCTTTCTTT.

The genes are TRBV3-1 (or the pseudogene TRBV3-2) and TRBJ2-5; the D gene is possibly TRBD2 (5 bases). The CDR3 is 14 amino acids. V lost 4 bases and J 4 bases, leaving 13 bases between the germline ends. Per germline, CDR1 LGHDT and CDR2 YNNKEL (reference sequence). The CDR3 sequence is CASSLGRTPETQYF. CDR3 bases: TGTGCCAGCAGCCTTGGGAGAACCCCAGAGACCCAGTACTTC.

The chain combines TRBV5-5 with TRBJ2-7; maybe TRBD2 (5 bases). Trimming pared 2 bases from V and 2 bases from J, leaving 11 bases between. The germline V gene has CDR1 SGHKS and CDR2 YYEKEE (reference sequence). This CDR3 has 14 residues. The CDR3 region is CASSLRTLTYEQYF. CDR3 in DNA: TGTGCCAGCAGCTTACGGACTCTGACCTACGAGCAGTACTTC. The complete variable domain, with remaining parts taken from reference TRBV5-5 and TRBJ2-7, reads DAGVTQSPTHLIKTRGQQVTLRCSPISGHKSVSWYQQVLGQGPQFIFQYYEKEERGRGNFPDRFSARQFPNYSSELNVNALLLGDSALYLCASSLRTLTYEQYFGPGTRLTVT.

The chain combines TRBV7-9 with TRBJ1-4, with TRBD1 identical over 8 bases. CDR1 and CDR2 (germline): SEHNR, FQNEAQ (reference sequence). Trimming took 5 bases from V and 6 from J; bases not matched to a gene: 14. The CDR3 is 17 residues long. The chain's CDR3 is CASSNPGTGPPHEKLFF. DNA for the CDR3: TGTGCCAGCAGCAACCCCGGGACAGGCCCGCCCCATGAAAAACTGTTTTTT.

There are a few counts of this clone. The rearrangement links TRBV7-9 to TRBJ2-1, with unresolved D. Trimming removed 1 base at V and 9 bases at J, with 7 bases between. Per germline, CDR1 SEHNR and CDR2 FQNEAQ (reference sequence). The CDR3 runs 12 residues. CDR3 amino acids: CASSLVSGEQFF. The CDR3 DNA sequence: TGTGCCAGCAGCTTAGTTTCGGGTGAGCAGTTCTTC.

The gene calls are TRBV19 and TRBJ2-1; 7 nucleotides line up with TRBD2. The germline CDR1 and CDR2 sequences are LNHDA and SQIVND (reference sequence). The ends lost 1 base at V and 0 bases at J; junction bases unmatched: 9. The CDR3 covers 18 residues. This CDR3 is CASSIVASGLPSYNEQFF. The CDR3 DNA reads as TGTGCCAGTAGTATAGTAGCTAGCGGACTTCCCTCCTACAATGAGCAGTTCTTC. Based on the CDR3 plus reference TRBV19 and TRBJ2-1, the full variable domain is DGGITQSPKYLFRKEGQNVTLSCEQNLNHDAMYWYRQDPGQGLRLIYYSQIVNDFQKGDIAEGYSVSREKKESFPLTVTSAQKNPTAFYLCASSIVASGLPSYNEQFFGPGTRLTVL.

This rearrangement joins TRBV2 to TRBJ1-1; weak D call: TRBD1 (6 bases). CDR1 is SNHLY and CDR2 is FYNNEI in the germline V gene. This CDR3 region has 13 residues. V gave up 6 bases and J gave up 1 base, with 9 bases separating them. The CDR3 protein is CASREDRNTEAFF. The CDR3 DNA sequence: TGTGCCAGCAGAGAGGACAGGAACACTGAAGCTTTCTTT. The full variable domain, with the rest looked up from reference TRBV2 and TRBJ1-1, is EPEVTQTPSHQVTQMGQEVILRCVPISNHLYFYWYRQILGQKVEFLVSFYNNEISEKSEIFDDQFSVERPDGSNFTLKIRSTKLEDSAMYFCASREDRNTEAFFGQGTRLTVV.

In DNA, the CDR3 is TGCGCCAGCAGCCCCGGACAGAGCACTGAAGCTTTCTTT. Translating it yields CASSPGQSTEAFF. This chain connects TRBV4-3 to TRBJ1-1; D possibly corresponds to TRBD1 (6 bases). V was trimmed by 4 bases and J by 4 bases, leaving 10 bases between them. Per the germline V gene, CDR1 is LGHNA and CDR2 is YSLEER. The CDR3 sequence is 13 residues long.

This clone was recorded many times. J is TRBJ2-3 and V is TRBV6-1, with a possible D match to TRBD2 (7 bases). Germline V CDR1 and CDR2: MNHNS, SASEGT. This CDR3 is 15 amino acids long. Between the trimmed V and J ends, which lost 1 base and 4 bases, there was a span of 12 bases. The CDR3 loop reads CASSEGEGGPDTQYF. In DNA, the CDR3 is TGTGCCAGCAGTGAAGGAGAGGGGGGGCCAGATACGCAGTATTTT.

In regard to this clone: Other DNA sequences in this sample translate to the same CDR3. This chain links TRBV19 with TRBJ2-7; possibly TRBD1 for D (5 bases). V lost 1 base and J 3 bases, leaving 7 bases between the germline ends. CDR3 length: 13 residues. The V gene's germline CDR1 is LNHDA and CDR2 SQIVND (reference sequence). CDR3 nucleotide sequence: TGTGCCAGTAGTATAGGACAGAGCTACGAGCAGTACTTC. Translated, it gives CASSIGQSYEQYF.

The chain links TRBV13 to TRBJ2-7; 11 nucleotides align to TRBD2. The trim removed 6 bases at V and 3 bases at J, leaving 7 bases unmatched. The CDR3 loop spans 15 amino acids. Looked up from germline, CDR1 is PRHDT and CDR2 is FYEKMQ (reference sequence). CDR3 sequence: CASSRLAGGHYEQYF. In DNA, the CDR3 is TGTGCCAGCAGTCGTCTAGCGGGGGGACACTACGAGCAGTACTTC.

The V and J genes are TRBV27 and TRBJ1-6; D remains unclear. The length of the CDR3 is 14 residues. V was shortened by 4 bases and J by 5 bases, with 9 bases between the two germline ends. Per germline, CDR1 MNHEY and CDR2 SMNVEV (reference sequence). CDR3 protein: CASSSYADNSPLHF. CDR3 DNA sequence: TGTGCCAGCAGTTCCTACGCGGATAATTCACCCCTCCACTTT.

The rearrangement links TRBV10-2 to TRBJ2-7, with D possibly being TRBD2 (5 bases). This CDR3 spans 13 amino acids. V dropped 8 bases and J dropped 6 bases, with 17 bases sitting between them. In germline, CDR1 is WSHSY, CDR2 SAAADI. The DNA of the CDR3 is TGCGCCAGCGTACCTGGGGATGGAGGCGAGCAGTACTTC. It specifies CASVPGDGGEQYF.

The chain employs TRBV6-2 or TRBV6-3 and TRBJ2-3; 8 bases match TRBD2. Losses at the gene ends were 5 bases for V and 3 bases for J; bases not matched to a gene: 19. CDR1 is MNHEY, CDR2 SVGEGT, per germline. This CDR3 is built from 19 residues. This chain's CDR3 is CASSTLGGGNYESTDTQYF. The DNA for the CDR3 is TGTGCCAGCAGTACCCTCGGCGGGGGGAACTATGAATCGACAGATACGCAGTATTTT.

This clone appeared many times. This chain connects TRBV11-3 to TRBJ2-2; D perhaps matches TRBD2 (5 bases). CDR3 size: 16 residues. Germline V lookup: CDR1 SGHNT, CDR2 YENEEA. The germline V and J ends were trimmed by 1 base and 0 bases, with 9 bases remaining between them. The CDR3 sequence is CASSLVTGANTGELFF. The CDR3 DNA reads as TGTGCCAGCAGCTTAGTTACCGGGGCGAACACCGGGGAGCTGTTTTTT.

The chain links TRBV14 to TRBJ2-7; possibly TRBD1 for D (6 bases). V lost 3 bases, J lost 2 bases, and 8 bases lay in between. Germline CDR1 reads SGHDN; CDR2 reads FVKESK. This CDR3 contains 13 residues. CDR3 in DNA: TGTGCCAGCAGCCAGGACAGAGCCTACGAGCAGTACTTC. This encodes CASSQDRAYEQYF.

J is TRBJ1-4 and V is TRBV6-5, with D uncertain. The V end was cut by 8 bases, the J end by 2 bases, with 12 bases between. Germline V lookup: CDR1 MNHEY, CDR2 SVGAGI. This CDR3 comprises 14 residues. The CDR3 nucleotides are TGTGCCAGCGCCCTGCGGGGTACTAATGAAAAACTGTTTTTT. It is translated as CASALRGTNEKLFF.

This clone was seen only a few times. The V and J genes are TRBV6-1 and TRBJ1-2, with a possible D match to TRBD1 (6 bases). V was cut by 0 bases and J by 5 bases, with 13 bases left in between. Germline V lookup: CDR1 MNHNS, CDR2 SASEGT. The CDR3 is made up of 15 amino acids. CDR3 protein: CASSEAHGDTYGYTF. CDR3 DNA: TGTGCCAGCAGTGAAGCGCATGGGGACACGTATGGCTACACCTTC.

The rearrangement joins TRBV4-2 to TRBJ2-1, with 11 bases that match TRBD2. The CDR3 loop spans 17 amino acids. V was clipped by 4 bases and J by 3 bases; unmatched bases: 8. CDR1 and CDR2 from the germline V gene are LGHNA and YNFKEQ. CDR3 amino acids: CASSRVGTSGGYNEQFF. The CDR3 nucleotides read TGTGCCAGCAGCCGGGTCGGAACTAGCGGGGGCTACAATGAGCAGTTCTTC.

This clone was observed a handful of times. This chain links TRBV19 with TRBJ1-4, with D possibly matching TRBD1 (5 bases). Germline V gene data show CDR1 as LNHDA and CDR2 as SQIVND (reference sequence). Trimming took off 5 bases at V and 0 bases at J, with 13 bases between the two ends. The CDR3 length is 16 residues. CDR3 amino acids: CASSARQYATNEKLFF. Written as DNA, the CDR3 is TGTGCCAGTAGTGCCCGACAGTATGCAACTAATGAAAAACTGTTTTTT.

This clone was observed once. This sequence joins TRBV7-2 and TRBJ2-3, with 8 bases matching TRBD2. CDR1 and CDR2 (germline): SGHTA, FQGNSA. V lost 1 base, J lost 1 base, and 7 bases stayed unmatched. The CDR3 is 17 amino acids. CDR3 nucleotides: TGTGCCAGCAGCTTAGTTTTCGGGGGGGCGGGCACAGATACGCAGTATTTT. Translation gives CASSLVFGGAGTDTQYF.

The chain carries TRBV20-1 and TRBJ1-1; D remains ambiguous. The V end lost 3 bases, the J end lost 5 bases, and 7 bases lay between the germline ends. This CDR3 region has 11 residues. Germline CDR1 and CDR2: DFQATT and SNEGSKA (reference sequence). This CDR3 is CSARQETEAFF. The CDR3 bases are TGCAGTGCTAGGCAAGAGACTGAAGCTTTCTTT.

This clone was picked up a small number of times. The chain is built from TRBV19 and TRBJ1-1; D unclear. CDR3 length: 15 amino acids. CDR1 and CDR2 (germline): LNHDA, SQIVND (reference sequence). Trimming stripped 1 base from V and 1 base from J, with 10 bases between. CDR3 nucleotide sequence: TGTGCCAGTAGTATAGGGGAGCGGGGGAACACTGAAGCTTTCTTT. Translation: CASSIGERGNTEAFF.

The DNA for the CDR3 is TGTGCCAGCAGCCGTAAGAGGTTGGGCTACACCTTC. Amino acids: CASSRKRLGYTF. This chain connects TRBV6-5 to TRBJ1-2, with D unresolved. This CDR3 has 12 amino acids. With 6 bases removed from V and 8 bases from J, the gap between germline ends came to 13 bases. Germline-derived CDR1 and CDR2 are MNHEY and SVGAGI.